Below, 14 T cell receptor beta chains from the same sample are listed, as sequenced in a study of cytomegalovirus exposure and HLA in healthy donors (dated by TCRdb to about 2017). The method behind the library was the immunoSEQ multiplex PCR assay. A mixture of 60 forward primers for TCR Vbeta segments and 13 reverse primers for TCR Jbeta segments was used in the multiplex PCR. TCRdb mirrors the immuneACCESS table, restricted to in-frame sequences. Some clones are absent from its copies; in checked studies, under half trace to an unresolved V gene, and the reason for the others is unknown. A total of some 140,000 clones appear in this sample, 70% to 85% of them only once. The ten most abundant clones make up roughly 6.8% of the sample. The sample consisted of PBMCs. These TCRs come from a man between 40 and 49 years old in good health and CMV-seropositive.

The V call is TRBV6-5, the J call TRBJ1-2; D call uncertain. Trimming took off 0 bases at V and 8 bases at J, with 7 bases between the two ends. The CDR3 is 12 amino acids. Germline V CDR1 and CDR2: MNHEY, SVGAGI. The CDR3 reads CASSYSEGGYTF. The DNA of the CDR3 is TGTGCCAGCAGTTACTCGGAGGGCGGCTACACCTTC.

This clone has just a few counts. The chain recombines TRBV6-1 with TRBJ2-5; possible D gene TRBD2, 6 bases. The J call may be wrong; the DNA end is better matched by TRBJ2-7. In germline, CDR1 is MNHNS, CDR2 SASEGT. The CDR3 has 16 residues. CDR3 residues: CASSELGGRPSYEQYF. CDR3 in DNA: TGTGCCAGCAGTGAACTGGGAGGACGGCCGTCCTACGAGCAGTACTTC.

This clone has just one count. The gene calls are TRBV28 and TRBJ1-5, with 11 bases that match TRBD1. The V and J ends lost 5 bases and 6 bases, in that order; junction bases with no gene match: 6. The CDR3 runs to 15 residues. CDR1 MDHEN and CDR2 SYDVKM come from the germline V gene. The CDR3 is CASSALDRGLQPQHF. The CDR3 DNA reads TGTGCCAGCAGTGCCTTGGACAGGGGGCTTCAGCCCCAGCATTTT.

The chain recombines TRBV6-1 with TRBJ2-2; D is perhaps TRBD2 (5 bases). This CDR3 region has 13 residues. Germline values: CDR1 MNHNS, CDR2 SASEGT. V lost 4 bases and J 6 bases, leaving 9 bases between the germline ends. The CDR3 region is CASSGGYPGELFF. The CDR3 DNA reads TGTGCCAGCAGTGGCGGGTACCCCGGGGAGCTGTTTTTT.

The table lists this clone with a few counts. CDR3 DNA: TGTGCCAGCAGCCCAGTAAACACCGGGGAGCTGTTTTTT. Its translation is CASSPVNTGELFF. The chain uses TRBV7-3 and TRBJ2-2; no firm D call. The CDR3 sequence is 13 residues long. CDR1 and CDR2 from the germline V gene are SGHTA and FQGTGA. The V and J ends lost 5 bases and 2 bases respectively, with 6 bases between them.

The chain couples TRBV7-9 to TRBJ2-1, with unresolved D. Trimming pared 5 bases from V and 6 bases from J, leaving 11 bases between. The length of the CDR3 is 13 residues. Per germline, CDR1 SEHNR and CDR2 FQNEAQ (reference sequence). The CDR3 DNA follows: TGTGCCAGCAGCCCTCCCAAGAGCAATGAGCAGTTCTTC. Translation gives CASSPPKSNEQFF.

DNA of the CDR3: TGCAGCGCAACGACAGTGTACCAAGAGACCCAGTACTTC. Its protein product is CSATTVYQETQYF. The V gene is TRBV29-1, the J gene TRBJ2-5, with a tentative D call TRBD1 (5 bases). The CDR3 contains 13 residues. Trimming removed 7 bases at V and 0 bases at J, with 12 bases between. CDR1 is SQVTM and CDR2 is ANQGSEA in the germline V gene. Using reference TRBV29-1 and TRBJ2-5 for the parts outside the CDR3, the full variable domain is SAVISQKPSRDICQRGTSLTIQCQVDSQVTMMFWYRQQPGQSLTLIATANQGSEATYESGFVIDKFPISRPNLTFSTLTVSNMSPEDSSIYLCSATTVYQETQYFGPGTRLLVL.

This chain uses TRBV5-5 with TRBJ1-5; 7 bases match TRBD1. This CDR3 has 14 amino acids. Germline-derived CDR1 and CDR2 are SGHKS and YYEKEE (reference sequence). J was trimmed by 3 bases and V by 4 bases; bases with no gene match: 4. In DNA form, the CDR3 reads TGTGCCAGCAGCCCCGGACAGGACAATCAGCCCCAGCATTTT. It is translated as CASSPGQDNQPQHF. Full variable domain (missing parts from reference TRBV5-5 and TRBJ1-5): DAGVTQSPTHLIKTRGQQVTLRCSPISGHKSVSWYQQVLGQGPQFIFQYYEKEERGRGNFPDRFSARQFPNYSSELNVNALLLGDSALYLCASSPGQDNQPQHFGDGTRLSIL.

The chain has TRBV5-6 and TRBJ1-5; D possibly corresponds to TRBD1 (6 bases). Germline V CDR1 and CDR2: SGHDT, YYEEEE. The CDR3 loop spans 15 amino acids. V was clipped by 0 bases and J by 2 bases, with 9 bases between them. The chain's CDR3 is CASSLVAGGNQPQHF. The CDR3 DNA sequence: TGTGCCAGCAGCTTGGTGGCAGGGGGCAATCAGCCCCAGCATTTT.

V is TRBV15 and J is TRBJ2-5, with TRBD2 matching over 11 bases. The CDR3 has 13 residues. J gave up 4 bases and V 6 bases, and 1 base lay outside the gene matches. CDR1 LNHNV and CDR2 YYDKDF come from the germline V gene (reference sequence). CDR3 bases: TGTGCCACCAGGCTAGCGGGAGGAGAGACCCAGTACTTC. Protein sequence: CATRLAGGETQYF.

This clone appeared a single time. A junction boundary mismatches the germline segment, possibly from a read error. The genes are TRBV7-9 and TRBJ2-7; D not certain. CDR1 SEHNR and CDR2 FQNEAQ come from the germline V gene (reference sequence). CDR3 length equals 11 residues. The DNA of the CDR3 is TGTTCCAGCAGCCCCTTTTACGAGCAGTACTTC. Translated: CSSSPFYEQYF.

This chain links TRBV7-9 with TRBJ1-6; D remains unclear. There are 15 residues in the CDR3. V was cut by 5 bases and J by 7 bases, with 15 bases left in between. Looked up from germline, CDR1 is SEHNR and CDR2 is FQNEAQ (reference sequence). CDR3 in DNA: TGTGCCAGCAGCCCCCAAGTACTGAAAAATTCACCCCTCCACTTT. Protein product: CASSPQVLKNSPLHF.

A note on this clone: One end of the junction fails to match germline, which may point to a read error. The rearrangement uses TRBV29-1 and TRBJ2-2; tentative D call: TRBD2 (7 bases). Germline-derived CDR1 and CDR2 are SQVTM and ANQGSEA. The CDR3 is 16 amino acids. As DNA, the CDR3 is TGCAGCGTCCCAAGAGGGGGGGCGCGTGGCACCGGGGAACTGTTTTTT. This sequence encodes CSVPRGGARGTGELFF.

The chain links TRBV27 to TRBJ2-7; 8 bases align to TRBD1. Germline-derived CDR1 and CDR2 are MNHEY and SMNVEV (reference sequence). The CDR3 has 14 amino acids. V gave up 4 bases and J gave up 3 bases; unmatched junction bases: 5. The CDR3 DNA is TGTGCCAGCAGTTCCGACAGGGGCCTCTACGAGCAGTACTTC. It specifies CASSSDRGLYEQYF.